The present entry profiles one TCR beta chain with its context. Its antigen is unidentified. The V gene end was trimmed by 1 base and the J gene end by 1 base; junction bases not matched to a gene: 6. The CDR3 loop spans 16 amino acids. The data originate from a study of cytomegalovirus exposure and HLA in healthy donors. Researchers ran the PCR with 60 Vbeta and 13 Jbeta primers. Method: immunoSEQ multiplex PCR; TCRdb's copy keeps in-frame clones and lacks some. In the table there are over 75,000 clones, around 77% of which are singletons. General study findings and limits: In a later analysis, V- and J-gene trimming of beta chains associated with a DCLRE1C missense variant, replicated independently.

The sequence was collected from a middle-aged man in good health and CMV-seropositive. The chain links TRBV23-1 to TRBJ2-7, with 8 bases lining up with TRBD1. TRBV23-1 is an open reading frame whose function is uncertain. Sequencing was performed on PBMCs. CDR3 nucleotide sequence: TGCGCCAGCAGTCAATGGGTGAGACAGGGGTCCTACGAGCAGTACTTC. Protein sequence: CASSQWVRQGSYEQYF.